These T cell receptor beta chains were read from a single sample in a study of blood T cells in healthy people across ages. In TCRdb, the 5' RACE reads were re-called with MiXCR into one record per CDR3 protein. The table shows about 730,000 distinct CDR3 sequences, with around 40% occurring only once. Sequencing was done on a sample of blood. These receptors all come from a woman in her sixties in good health. Both conserved end residues are part of each CDR3. The D gene is left open where the match is weak. Part of the rows lack a size; the others show once, few, many or a class for expanded clones.

cdr3_length: 14; j_call: TRBJ2-5; clone_size: -; v_call: TRBV7-7; d_call: TRBD1; cdr3_nt: TGTGTTAGTGCAGGGACAGGAGTCCAAGAGACCCAGTACTTC; cdr3_aa: CVSAGTGVQETQYF
cdr3_length: 16; j_call: TRBJ2-4; clone_size: once; v_call: TRBV28; d_call: -; cdr3_nt: TGTGCCAGCAGTGCTCCCTTTACGGTCGGCAAAAACATTCAGTACTTC; cdr3_aa: CASSAPFTVGKNIQYF
cdr3_length: 17; j_call: TRBJ2-1; clone_size: few; v_call: TRBV27; d_call: TRBD2; cdr3_nt: TGTGCCAGCAGTTTATCCTCCGGACTAGCGGGAAGGAATGAGCAGTTCTTC; cdr3_aa: CASSLSSGLAGRNEQFF
cdr3_length: 14; j_call: TRBJ1-5; clone_size: few; v_call: TRBV7-8; d_call: TRBD1; cdr3_nt: TGTGCCAGCAGCTTGGGACAGCAAAATCAGCCCCAGCATTTT; cdr3_aa: CASSLGQQNQPQHF
cdr3_length: 15; j_call: TRBJ2-1; clone_size: few; v_call: TRBV5-1; d_call: TRBD2; cdr3_nt: TGCGCCAGCAGCTTGGTAGCGGGGAATTACAATGAGCAGTTCTTC; cdr3_aa: CASSLVAGNYNEQFF
cdr3_length: 15; j_call: TRBJ2-1; clone_size: -; v_call: TRBV27; d_call: TRBD2; cdr3_nt: TGTGCCAGCAGTTTAATAGCGGGAGTACCCAATGAGCAGTTCTTC; cdr3_aa: CASSLIAGVPNEQFF
cdr3_length: 16; j_call: TRBJ2-1; clone_size: few; v_call: TRBV3-1; d_call: -; cdr3_nt: TGTGCCAGCAGCCGCCCTGGCGGTAGCTCCTACAATGAGCAGTTCTTC; cdr3_aa: CASSRPGGSSYNEQFF
cdr3_length: 14; j_call: TRBJ2-1; clone_size: few; v_call: TRBV5-1; d_call: -; cdr3_nt: TGCGCCAGCAGCTTGAGTACTACCAACAATGAGCAGTTCTTC; cdr3_aa: CASSLSTTNNEQFF
cdr3_length: 14; j_call: TRBJ1-6; clone_size: -; v_call: TRBV6-2/TRBV6-3; d_call: TRBD1; cdr3_nt: TGTGCCAGCACCCGACAGGGTTCGAGTTCACCCCTCCACTTT; cdr3_aa: CASTRQGSSSPLHF
cdr3_length: 15; j_call: TRBJ2-7; clone_size: -; v_call: TRBV6-5; d_call: TRBD2; cdr3_nt: TGTGCCAGCAGTTACCAGCTTGCGGGAGGAGGCGAGCAGTACTTC; cdr3_aa: CASSYQLAGGGEQYF
cdr3_length: 15; j_call: TRBJ1-6; clone_size: few; v_call: TRBV12-3/TRBV12-4; d_call: TRBD1; cdr3_nt: TGTGCCAGCAGTTTAGCGGGACAGCGTAATTCACCCCTCCACTTT; cdr3_aa: CASSLAGQRNSPLHF
cdr3_length: 15; j_call: TRBJ2-3; clone_size: many; v_call: TRBV20-1; d_call: TRBD2; cdr3_nt: TGCAGTGCTAGAGATGGGAGGGAGGAGGCAGATACGCAGTATTTT; cdr3_aa: CSARDGREEADTQYF